This T cell receptor beta chain is drawn from a study of human T cells and chemical hapten exposure listed by TCRdb under 2021. As for the study more broadly: For sensitization, 2% DPC in acetone was applied to a roughly 2 cm by roughly 2 cm area of upper inner arm skin. Libraries were pooled for sequencing, and per-sample TCR yields varied mainly because of small differences in library volumes within the pool. Peripheral blood TCR repertoire changes were tracked in vivo in alopecia patients during primary and secondary sensitization to the hapten diphenylcyclopropenone (DPC). For TCR sequencing, blood came from 25 to 35 alopecia patients at anywhere from one to four time points (pre-sensitization, 2, 6 and 24 weeks). The patient cohort, mostly female, included alopecia areata with under or over 50% scalp involvement, alopecia totalis and alopecia universalis. Throughout the roughly 25-week study period, patients were also given weekly therapeutic DPC doses on the scalp. Blood was sampled from patients pre-sensitization (week 0) and at 2, 6 and about 24 weeks after DPC sensitization. Patch testing was performed on the upper back with Finn chambers containing 0.01% DPC, and the patch tests were scored after 6 days according to International Contact Dermatitis Research Group standards.

Findings and caveats that apply to the study as a whole: Patch test score was positively correlated with the number of PT1 expanded TCRs, with significance at thresholds 8, 16 and 32 but not at 4. Significantly more large CDR3 similarity clusters were formed by expanded TCRs than by pre-sensitization or healthy control sets, consistent with antigen-driven responses. All patients had alopecia, a presumed autoimmune disease, so their immune response might differ from that of healthy individuals. Repeated subsampling changed both the strength of the expansion versus patch-test correlation and the threshold at which the correlation became significant. DPC sensitization did not change how many TCRs were above 1 in 1000 frequency, and no evidence was found of alterations in global repertoire structure.

V is trimmed back by 5 bases and J by 2 bases, and the junction contains 8 bases that no gene match accounts for. Taken from cysteine to phenylalanine, the CDR3 has 15 residues. The retained sequence is limited to the CDR3, 45 bases, with the frame set at the first base. The germline V gene (reference sequence) supplies CDR1 SEHNR and CDR2 FQNEAQ. Libraries were made using RACE. Instrument used: NextSeq 500. During library preparation, unique molecular identifiers were attached to individual cDNA molecules so that TCRs could be counted quantitatively and reproducibly. For every blood RNA sample, sequencing covered both the TCR alpha and TCR beta chains. As for the authors' bioinformatics: The median number of TCRs per sample was roughly 98,000, ranging from 23,224 to 690,600. V, J and CDR3 annotation of the TCR reads was performed with the Decombinator software suite. To make PS versus PT1 abundance plots, every sample was subsampled to the same number of TCRs (28,000). TCRs were defined as expanded if absent before sensitization and observed at least eight times at the 2-week time point. The raw public data were reprocessed by TCRdb itself: fastp quality trimming at Q25, MiXCR clonotype calling, in-frame beta chains only. When rows share a CDR3 protein, they turn into one entry using the most common DNA and genes. What appears here as the V and J calls and clone size reflects TCRdb's work, not the paper's. This sample has fewer than 350,000 distinct CDR3 sequences in its table, and approximately 7.5% of those were observed once. The ten most abundant clones make up more than 0.95% of the sample.

This specimen's time point label, interpreted: pre-sensitization, week 0. The treatment or condition label, as the study defines it: therapeutic diphenylcyclopropenone sensitization with weekly scalp DPC. At each patch-test visit, blood was drawn before the patch test was applied. Patients were considered eligible if aged 18 to 70, diagnosed with alopecia and deemed suitable for DPC therapy, and patients were excluded if pregnant. Unfractionated whole blood was collected in Tempus Blood RNA tubes, and total RNA was extracted from that blood. In its sample, this clonotype was seen a few times. Its specific antigen is unknown. Per-base quality was not reported, and no clone a single base away is much larger than it.

The chain employs TRBV7-9 and TRBJ1-2, and 7 bases in between align with TRBD1. The TCR was taken from a young man with alopecia areata. Some clones in this sample may be carry-over from other donors' samples. Sequencing used whole blood, obtained in connection with sensitization to the hapten diphenylcyclopropenone (DPC). The CDR3 is CASSPDRVWNYGYTF. The DNA sequence is as follows: TGTGCCAGCAGCCCCGACAGGGTTTGGAACTATGGCTACACCTTC.